A single sample gave rise to the 29 T cell receptor beta chains below, sequenced in a study of blood T cell repertoires in COVID-19. Produced via immunoSEQ multiplex PCR; TCRdb's table is partial and in-frame only. The sample consists of approximately 110,000 clones, less than 85% of them appearing once. The material sequenced was peripheral blood. Source of these receptors: a human donor in a cohort sampled during active COVID-19.

The CDR3 spells CASSDIQAHRPQHF. The DNA of the CDR3 is TGTGCCAGCAGTGATATACAGGCCCACCGCCCCCAGCATTTT. The chain employs TRBV6-1 and TRBJ1-5, with D perhaps TRBD1 (5 bases). Germline V CDR1 and CDR2: MNHNS, SASEGT. Between the trimmed V and J ends, which lost 3 bases and 10 bases, there was a span of 16 bases. The CDR3 length is 14 residues.

The chain couples TRBV2 to TRBJ2-3; 11 bases agree with TRBD2. The CDR3 contains 16 residues. J lost 7 bases, V lost 0 bases, and 6 bases had no gene match. The germline V gene encodes CDR1 SNHLY and CDR2 FYNNEI. CDR3 in amino acids: CASSEALAGGGNTQYF. The DNA of the CDR3 is TGTGCCAGCAGTGAAGCGCTAGCGGGGGGTGGGAATACGCAGTATTTT. Full variable domain (outside the CDR3, taken from reference TRBV2 and TRBJ2-3): EPEVTQTPSHQVTQMGQEVILRCVPISNHLYFYWYRQILGQKVEFLVSFYNNEISEKSEIFDDQFSVERPDGSNFTLKIRSTKLEDSAMYFCASSEALAGGGNTQYFGPGTRLTVL.

V and J are TRBV7-9 and TRBJ2-1, with 10 nucleotides matching TRBD2. The CDR3 length is 15 residues. CDR1 is SEHNR, CDR2 FQNEAQ, per germline (reference sequence). Trimming took 5 bases from V and 7 from J; bases not matched to a gene: 8. Here the CDR3 DNA reads TGTGCCAGCAGCCAAAGCGGGGGGGCCTGGAATGAGCAGTTCTTC. Its protein product is CASSQSGGAWNEQFF.

DNA for the CDR3: TGTGCCAGCAGCTACGGACAGTCTAATGGCTACACCTTC. Translated: CASSYGQSNGYTF. J is TRBJ1-2 and V is TRBV5-6, with D possibly being TRBD1 (6 bases). The CDR3 spans 13 residues. V lost 3 bases to trimming and J lost 6 bases, with 12 bases between them. Per germline, CDR1 SGHDT and CDR2 YYEEEE.

This chain links TRBV28 with TRBJ1-1; D is uncertain. CDR3 length equals 16 residues. Trimming removed 5 bases at V and 0 bases at J, with 16 bases between. Germline V lookup: CDR1 MDHEN, CDR2 SYDVKM. CDR3 in DNA: TGTGCCAGCAGTCTCCGGGTCAGAATCATGAACACTGAAGCTTTCTTT. Protein sequence: CASSLRVRIMNTEAFF. Complete variable domain (other parts from reference TRBV28 and TRBJ1-1): DVKVTQSSRYLVKRTGEKVFLECVQDMDHENMFWYRQDPGLGLRLIYFSYDVKMKEKGDIPEGYSVSREKKERFSLILESASTNQTSMYLCASSLRVRIMNTEAFFGQGTRLTVV.

This chain connects TRBV5-4 to TRBJ1-1, with D perhaps matching TRBD1 (5 bases). Between the trimmed V and J ends, which lost 1 base and 3 bases, there was a span of 13 bases. Per the germline V gene, CDR1 is SGHNT and CDR2 is YYREEE (reference sequence). CDR3 size: 15 residues. The CDR3: CASSLTSDRDTEAFF. As DNA, the CDR3 is TGTGCCAGCAGCTTGACGTCCGACAGAGACACTGAAGCTTTCTTT.

This clone has a single count. The V and J genes are TRBV7-2 and TRBJ2-2; TRBD2 matches at 13 bases. Trimming at V came to 4 bases and at J to 3 bases, leaving 5 bases not matched to a gene. Looked up from germline, CDR1 is SGHTA and CDR2 is FQGNSA. The CDR3 extends over 17 amino acids. CDR3 sequence (DNA): TGTGCCAGCAGCTGGACTAGCGGGGGCCTATACACCGGGGAGCTGTTTTTT. Amino acid sequence: CASSWTSGGLYTGELFF. Looking up the rest from reference TRBV7-2 and TRBJ2-2 gives the full variable domain: GAGVSQSPSNKVTEKGKDVELRCDPISGHTALYWYRQSLGQGLEFLIYFQGNSAPDKSGLPSDRFSAERTGGSVSTLTIQRTQQEDSAVYLCASSWTSGGLYTGELFFGEGSRLTVL.

CDR3 sequence reads: CASSLFRYRGQNEQFF. The CDR3 nucleotides read TGTGCCAGCAGCTTATTCCGGTATAGGGGGCAGAATGAGCAGTTCTTC. The V and J genes are TRBV7-2 and TRBJ2-1; 7 bases are a match to TRBD1. Germline CDR1 is SGHTA and CDR2 is FQGNSA. Trimming at V came to 2 bases and at J to 7 bases, leaving 11 bases not matched to a gene. There are 16 residues in the CDR3.

The chain links TRBV5-1 to TRBJ2-1, with 14 bases that match TRBD2. After removal of 0 bases from V and 8 bases from J, the junction contained 4 bases not matched to a gene. CDR3 size: 16 residues. The germline CDR1 and CDR2 sequences are SGHRS and YFSETQ. CDR3 amino acids: CASSLVGLAGVDEQFF. As DNA, the CDR3 is TGCGCCAGCAGCTTGGTGGGACTAGCGGGGGTGGATGAGCAGTTCTTC.

The chain carries TRBV5-1 and TRBJ2-7; tentative D call: TRBD1 (5 bases). Germline lookup yields CDR1 SGHRS and CDR2 YFSETQ. The CDR3 loop spans 14 amino acids. With 1 base removed from V and 2 bases from J, the gap between germline ends came to 10 bases. In DNA, the CDR3 is TGCGCCAGCAGCTTGAAGGGGTTTCCCTACGAGCAGTACTTC. This translates into CASSLKGFPYEQYF. Filled out from reference TRBV5-1 and TRBJ2-7, the complete variable domain reads KAGVTQTPRYLIKTRGQQVTLSCSPISGHRSVSWYQQTPGQGLQFLFEYFSETQRNKGNFPGRFSGRQFSNSRSEMNVSTLELGDSALYLCASSLKGFPYEQYFGPGTRLTVT.

The sample holds a few counts of this clone. The V and J genes are TRBV5-5 and TRBJ1-5; 7 nucleotides align to TRBD1. The CDR3 contains 15 residues. Trimming at V came to 4 bases and at J to 2 bases, leaving 6 bases not matched to a gene. CDR1 and CDR2 from the germline V gene are SGHKS and YYEKEE (reference sequence). As DNA, the CDR3 is TGTGCCAGCAGCAACCCAGACAGGGGCAATCAGCCCCAGCATTTT. Translating gives CASSNPDRGNQPQHF.

The J gene is TRBJ1-4, the V gene TRBV29-1; a possible D gene is TRBD1 (5 bases). CDR3 length: 13 residues. The germline V gene has CDR1 SQVTM and CDR2 ANQGSEA. The V end was cut by 5 bases, the J end by 2 bases, with 9 bases between. The DNA for the CDR3 is TGCAGCGTTTCGAAGGGGACTAATGAAAAACTGTTTTTT. Its protein is CSVSKGTNEKLFF.

The genes are TRBV24-1 and TRBJ2-3, with 12 positions matching TRBD2. Unmatched junction bases numbered 3, after V lost 1 base and J lost 2 bases. Germline V gene lookup returns CDR1 KGHDR and CDR2 SFDVKD. The CDR3 sequence is 17 residues long. The CDR3 DNA is TGTGCCACCAGTGATTTAACTAGCGGGGGGACCACAGATACGCAGTATTTT. Translating gives CATSDLTSGGTTDTQYF.

V usage is TRBV5-1 and J usage is TRBJ1-1, with D unclear. The length of the CDR3 is 13 residues. Germline lookup yields CDR1 SGHRS and CDR2 YFSETQ. V lost 6 bases to trimming and J lost 0 bases, with 9 bases between them. This CDR3 reads CASTPGVNTEAFF. CDR3 sequence (DNA): TGCGCCAGCACTCCGGGAGTGAACACTGAAGCTTTCTTT.

The V and J genes are TRBV12-3 or TRBV12-4 and TRBJ2-1; 10 nucleotides agree with TRBD2. CDR3 length equals 13 residues. V lost 6 bases and J lost 9; bases outside the gene matches: 5. The chain's CDR3 is CASRVAGGPEQFF. In nucleotides, the CDR3 is TGTGCCAGCAGGGTAGCGGGGGGCCCTGAGCAGTTCTTC.

This clone has just one count. The chain combines TRBV7-9 with TRBJ2-1; 9 bases line up with TRBD1. Germline V gene data show CDR1 as SEHNR and CDR2 as FQNEAQ (reference sequence). The CDR3 runs to 16 residues. V trimming: 0 bases; J trimming: 7 bases; junction bases outside the gene matches: 7. The CDR3 reads CASSLAGQGILNEQFF. For the CDR3, the DNA is TGTGCCAGCAGCTTAGCGGGACAGGGTATATTGAATGAGCAGTTCTTC.

The chain uses TRBV3-1 (or the pseudogene TRBV3-2) and TRBJ2-7; 8 bases fit TRBD1. CDR3 length equals 14 residues. Trimming took 4 bases from V and 1 from J; bases not matched to a gene: 3. The germline CDR1 and CDR2 sequences are LGHDT and YNNKEL (reference sequence). The CDR3 DNA follows: TGTGCCAGCAGCCCGAGGACAGGGTCCTACGAGCAGTACTTC. It codes for CASSPRTGSYEQYF.

This clone came up once. This sequence joins TRBV5-4 and TRBJ2-4; 8 bases match TRBD1. V shed 2 bases, J shed 4 bases, and the junction held 11 bases outside the gene matches. This CDR3 is 17 amino acids long. Germline V CDR1 and CDR2: SGHNT, YYREEE (reference sequence). The CDR3 region has the DNA TGTGCCAGCAGCTTAAGTTTCCCAGGGGGCGAGAAAAACATTCAGTACTTC. It codes for CASSLSFPGGEKNIQYF.

In its sample, this clone was seen a few times. The chain couples TRBV11-2 to TRBJ2-6; D may be TRBD1 (5 bases). The V end was cut by 6 bases, the J end by 2 bases, with 11 bases between. CDR3 length: 15 residues. The germline V gene encodes CDR1 SGHAT and CDR2 FQNNGV. The CDR3 DNA reads as TGTGCCAGCAGTCAATCAGGGACTGGGGCCAACGTCCTGACTTTC. Protein product: CASSQSGTGANVLTF.

The CDR3 DNA is TGCGCCAGCAGCTTGGATAGGACAGGGGTTAATTCACCCCTCCACTTT. This sequence encodes CASSLDRTGVNSPLHF. V and J are TRBV5-1 and TRBJ1-6; TRBD1 matches 9 bases. The germline V gene encodes CDR1 SGHRS and CDR2 YFSETQ. The CDR3 consists of 16 residues. Losses at the gene ends were 0 bases for V and 6 bases for J; bases not matched to a gene: 4. The full variable domain, rest sourced from reference TRBV5-1 and TRBJ1-6, is KAGVTQTPRYLIKTRGQQVTLSCSPISGHRSVSWYQQTPGQGLQFLFEYFSETQRNKGNFPGRFSGRQFSNSRSEMNVSTLELGDSALYLCASSLDRTGVNSPLHFGNGTRLTVT.

For the CDR3, the DNA is TGTGCCAGCAGTTACGCGGGGACTTATAGCAATCAGCCCCAGCATTTT. This codes for CASSYAGTYSNQPQHF. The rearrangement links TRBV6-2 or TRBV6-3 to TRBJ1-5, with D possibly being TRBD1 (5 bases). The V end lost 2 bases, the J end lost 0 bases, and 11 bases lay between the germline ends. Germline values: CDR1 MNHEY, CDR2 SVGEGT. The CDR3 covers 16 residues.

The chain combines TRBV10-2 with TRBJ2-1; tentatively, D is TRBD1 (5 bases). The CDR3 extends over 14 amino acids. V lost 3 bases and J 7 bases, leaving 13 bases between the germline ends. Germline loops: CDR1 WSHSY, CDR2 SAAADI. In DNA form, the CDR3 reads TGCGCCAGCAGTGATTTTGGGGCTAAAAATGAGCAGTTCTTC. Translating gives CASSDFGAKNEQFF.

The V call is TRBV19, the J call TRBJ2-1, with 8 bases identical to TRBD2. CDR3 length: 15 amino acids. Germline CDR1 and CDR2: LNHDA and SQIVND (reference sequence). J lost 5 bases, V lost 5 bases, and 8 bases had no gene match. The DNA for the CDR3 is TGTGCCAGTAGTTTAGGTAGCGGGGCCCACAATGAGCAGTTCTTC. It encodes CASSLGSGAHNEQFF.

With regard to this clone: The same CDR3 also results from other DNA sequences found in this sample. The rearrangement uses TRBV5-1 and TRBJ2-3; TRBD1 aligns across 7 bases. The CDR3 covers 14 residues. The ends lost 3 bases at V and 0 bases at J; junction bases unmatched: 1. Germline V gene lookup returns CDR1 SGHRS and CDR2 YFSETQ. The CDR3, as DNA: TGCGCCAGCAGCTCGGGACAGAGCACAGATACGCAGTATTTT. As protein: CASSSGQSTDTQYF.

In this sample, this clone turned up once. The chain employs TRBV6-6 and TRBJ2-7, with TRBD2 matching over 10 bases. The CDR3 has 14 amino acids. Germline CDR1 and CDR2: MNHNY and SVGAGI (reference sequence). Germline trimming cut 7 bases from V and 2 bases from J; bases unmatched to any gene: 5. The chain's CDR3 is CASIMSGGAYEQYF. CDR3 DNA sequence: TGTGCCAGCATCATGAGCGGGGGGGCCTACGAGCAGTACTTC.

The chain carries TRBV25-1 and TRBJ2-2, with TRBD1 identical over 8 bases. Germline lookup yields CDR1 MGHDK and CDR2 SYGVNS. V was clipped by 3 bases and J by 6 bases; unmatched bases: 12. The CDR3 loop spans 17 amino acids. The CDR3 DNA sequence: TGTGCCAGCAGTGACCCAAACGGACAGGGCTTGGCCGGGGAGCTGTTTTTT. Translation gives CASSDPNGQGLAGELFF. Full variable domain (outside the CDR3, taken from reference TRBV25-1 and TRBJ2-2): EADIYQTPRYLVIGTGKKITLECSQTMGHDKMYWYQQDPGMELHLIHYSYGVNSTEKGDLSSESTVSRIRTEHFPLTLESARPSHTSQYLCASSDPNGQGLAGELFFGEGSRLTVL.

The chain combines TRBV5-1 with TRBJ2-5; 10 nucleotides agree with TRBD2. The length of the CDR3 is 17 residues. Per the germline V gene, CDR1 is SGHRS and CDR2 is YFSETQ. J gave up 4 bases and V 0 bases, and 9 bases lay outside the gene matches. CDR3 coding DNA: TGCGCCAGCAGCTTGGTGTCTAGCGGGGGCCTTAGAGAGACCCAGTACTTC. As protein: CASSLVSSGGLRETQYF.

CDR3 in DNA: TGTGCCAGCGCGGGAGGGCGCCCTGGGACTGAAGCTTTCTTT. Its protein is CASAGGRPGTEAFF. The rearrangement links TRBV2 to TRBJ1-1; D not resolved. The ends were cut back, 8 bases at V and 5 bases at J, with 18 bases in the middle. The germline V gene encodes CDR1 SNHLY and CDR2 FYNNEI. The CDR3 length is 14 residues.

The chain is built from TRBV15 and TRBJ2-7, with 9 nucleotides matching TRBD1. J was trimmed by 2 bases and V by 1 base; bases with no gene match: 6. The CDR3 contains 16 residues. Germline V gene sequence: CDR1 LNHNV, CDR2 YYDKDF (reference sequence). DNA for the CDR3: TGTGCCACCAGCAGAGGGTGGACAGGGGCACCCTACGAGCAGTACTTC. This encodes CATSRGWTGAPYEQYF. Combining the CDR3 with reference TRBV15 and TRBJ2-7 gives the whole variable domain DAMVIQNPRYQVTQFGKPVTLSCSQTLNHNVMYWYQQKSSQAPKLLFHYYDKDFNNEADTPDNFQSRRPNTSFCFLDIRSPGLGDTAMYLCATSRGWTGAPYEQYFGPGTRLTVT.